The clone carrying this T cell receptor (beta chain) was counted once. This sample stems from a study of OX40 agonist ivuxolimab in advanced cancers. Clones were sequenced by immunoSEQ multiplex PCR, and TCRdb holds only the in-frame ones, with some missing. The sample carries fewer than 30,000 clones, approximately 90% recorded once. Germline trimming cut 0 bases from V and 7 bases from J; bases unmatched to any gene: 12. Germline loops: CDR1 SGHTA, CDR2 FQGNSA. The CDR3 runs 17 residues. This receptor was obtained from an adult with an advanced solid tumor such as melanoma, head and neck, liver or kidney cancer. This chain uses TRBV7-2 with TRBJ1-2, with TRBD1 matching over 9 bases. Here the sequenced sample was CD4+ or CD8+ T cells sorted from blood, taken in a trial of the OX40 agonist ivuxolimab. CDR3 residues: CASSLAHSTGGGVGYTF. In nucleotides, the CDR3 is TGTGCCAGCAGCTTAGCGCATTCGACAGGGGGGGGCGTTGGCTACACCTTC.